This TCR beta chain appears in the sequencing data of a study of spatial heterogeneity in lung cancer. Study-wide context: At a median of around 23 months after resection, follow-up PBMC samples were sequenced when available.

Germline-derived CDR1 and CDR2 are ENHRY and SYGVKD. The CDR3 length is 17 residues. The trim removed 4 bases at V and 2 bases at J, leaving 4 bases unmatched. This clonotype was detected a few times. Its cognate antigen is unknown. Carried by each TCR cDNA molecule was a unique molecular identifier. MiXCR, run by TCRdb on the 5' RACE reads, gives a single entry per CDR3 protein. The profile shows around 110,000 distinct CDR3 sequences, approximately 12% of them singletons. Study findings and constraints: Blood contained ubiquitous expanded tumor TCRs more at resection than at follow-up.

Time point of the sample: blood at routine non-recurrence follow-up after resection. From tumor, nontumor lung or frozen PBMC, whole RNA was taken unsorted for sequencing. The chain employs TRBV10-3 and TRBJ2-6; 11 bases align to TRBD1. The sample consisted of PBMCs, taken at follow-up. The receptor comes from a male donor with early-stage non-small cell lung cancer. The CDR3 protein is CAISGPGQGAGANVLTF. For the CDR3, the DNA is TGTGCCATCAGTGGCCCGGGACAGGGGGCTGGGGCCAACGTCCTGACTTTC.